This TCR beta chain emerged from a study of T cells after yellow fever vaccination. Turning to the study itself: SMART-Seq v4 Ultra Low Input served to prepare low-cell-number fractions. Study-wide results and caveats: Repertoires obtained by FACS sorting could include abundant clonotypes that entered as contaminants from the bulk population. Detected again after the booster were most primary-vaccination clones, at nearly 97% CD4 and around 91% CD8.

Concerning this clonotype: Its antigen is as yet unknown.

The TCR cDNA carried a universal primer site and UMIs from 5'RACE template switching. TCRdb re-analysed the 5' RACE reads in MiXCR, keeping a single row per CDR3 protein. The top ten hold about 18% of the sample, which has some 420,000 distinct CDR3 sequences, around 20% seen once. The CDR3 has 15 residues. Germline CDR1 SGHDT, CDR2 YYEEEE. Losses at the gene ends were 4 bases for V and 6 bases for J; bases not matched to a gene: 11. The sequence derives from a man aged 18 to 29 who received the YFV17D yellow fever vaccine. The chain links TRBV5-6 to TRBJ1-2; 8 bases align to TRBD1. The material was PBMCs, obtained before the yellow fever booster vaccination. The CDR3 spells CASSPLGQVSNGYTF. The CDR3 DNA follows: TGTGCCAGCAGCCCTTTGGGACAGGTATCGAATGGCTACACCTTC.